These 21 T cell receptor beta chains were sequenced from one sample in a study of blood T cell repertoires in COVID-19. The protocol was immunoSEQ multiplex PCR, while the TCRdb copy is restricted to in-frame clones and leaves out a portion. The table has tens of thousands of clones, roughly 88% seen once. The sample taken for sequencing was peripheral blood. Every receptor here comes from a man aged 45-65 years with active COVID-19.

The rearrangement joins TRBV5-4 to TRBJ2-1; 8 bases match TRBD1. This CDR3 is 16 amino acids long. Germline CDR1 and CDR2: SGHNT and YYREEE (reference sequence). Trimming took 4 bases from V and 3 from J; bases not matched to a gene: 9. This chain's CDR3 is CASSTPGTGFYNEQFF. DNA for the CDR3: TGTGCCAGCAGCACCCCCGGGACAGGTTTCTACAATGAGCAGTTCTTC.

J is TRBJ1-5 and V is TRBV28, with 9 bases aligning to TRBD1. This CDR3 has 16 amino acids. CDR1 and CDR2 from the germline V gene are MDHEN and SYDVKM. Trimming removed 6 bases from V and 3 bases from J; junction bases left unmatched: 9. CDR3 residues: CASRVSGQGNNQPQHF. The CDR3 DNA sequence: TGTGCCAGCAGAGTTTCGGGACAGGGCAACAATCAGCCCCAGCATTTT.

The CDR3 here is CASSLGDSARNEQFF. The CDR3 DNA reads as TGCGCCAGCAGCTTGGGGGACAGTGCTCGGAATGAGCAGTTCTTC. This rearrangement joins TRBV5-1 to TRBJ2-1; 7 bases fit TRBD1. The CDR3 has 15 amino acids. The J segment lost 7 bases and the V segment lost 0 bases, leaving 7 bases of the junction unmatched. From germline, CDR1 is SGHRS and CDR2 YFSETQ.

The rearrangement links TRBV7-9 to TRBJ1-5; D ambiguous. Trimming took off 0 bases at V and 4 bases at J, with 4 bases between the two ends. CDR1 is SEHNR, CDR2 FQNEAQ, per germline (reference sequence). The CDR3 totals 13 residues. This chain's CDR3 is CASSLAENQPQHF. The CDR3 DNA sequence: TGTGCCAGCAGCTTAGCCGAGAATCAGCCCCAGCATTTT.

The rearrangement joins TRBV4-3 to TRBJ1-2, with 11 positions matching TRBD1. The CDR3 contains 18 residues. J was trimmed by 4 bases and V by 3 bases; bases with no gene match: 13. Germline assignment: CDR1 LGHNA and CDR2 YSLEER. As DNA, the CDR3 is TGCGCCAGCAGCCATCTCCCGGGACAGGGGGAGGTGAGCTATGGCTACACCTTC. Protein sequence: CASSHLPGQGEVSYGYTF.

The chain links TRBV7-2 to TRBJ1-2; D gene unclear. The CDR3 is 14 residues long. With 2 bases removed from V and 2 bases from J, the gap between germline ends came to 9 bases. CDR1 is SGHTA and CDR2 is FQGNSA in the germline V gene. The CDR3 sequence: CASSLTQSNYGYTF. Here the CDR3 DNA reads TGTGCCAGCAGCTTAACACAGAGCAACTATGGCTACACCTTC. Based on the CDR3 plus reference TRBV7-2 and TRBJ1-2, the full variable domain is GAGVSQSPSNKVTEKGKDVELRCDPISGHTALYWYRQSLGQGLEFLIYFQGNSAPDKSGLPSDRFSAERTGGSVSTLTIQRTQQEDSAVYLCASSLTQSNYGYTFGSGTRLTVV.

The chain joins TRBV7-6 to TRBJ2-2; 9 bases fit TRBD2. This CDR3 region has 17 residues. CDR1 and CDR2 (germline): SGHVS, FNYEAQ. The trim removed 1 base at V and 7 bases at J, leaving 10 bases unmatched. CDR3 in amino acids: CASSLVSAGGPVGELFF. CDR3 in DNA: TGTGCCAGCAGCTTAGTTTCCGCGGGGGGGCCGGTCGGGGAGCTGTTTTTT.

This chain uses TRBV29-1 with TRBJ1-3; D may be TRBD1 (6 bases). The CDR3 is made up of 14 amino acids. Trimming removed 6 bases from V and 0 bases from J, with 12 bases in between. In germline, CDR1 is SQVTM, CDR2 ANQGSEA. The CDR3: CSVTGPSSGNTIYF. CDR3 coding DNA: TGCAGCGTGACAGGTCCGAGCTCTGGAAACACCATATATTTT. Full variable domain (rest looked up from reference TRBV29-1 and TRBJ1-3): SAVISQKPSRDICQRGTSLTIQCQVDSQVTMMFWYRQQPGQSLTLIATANQGSEATYESGFVIDKFPISRPNLTFSTLTVSNMSPEDSSIYLCSVTGPSSGNTIYFGEGSWLTVV.

The chain employs TRBV6-2 or TRBV6-3 and TRBJ2-7, with 10 bases aligning to TRBD2. CDR1 is MNHEY, CDR2 SVGEGT, per germline. After removal of 4 bases from V and 2 bases from J, the junction contained 2 bases not matched to a gene. The CDR3 is 14 amino acids. The CDR3 protein is CASSSSGGPYEQYF. Written as DNA, the CDR3 is TGTGCCAGCAGTTCTAGCGGGGGCCCCTACGAGCAGTACTTC.

The chain carries TRBV4-3 and TRBJ1-1, with 7 bases aligning to TRBD1. The CDR3 runs to 15 residues. CDR1 LGHNA and CDR2 YSLEER come from the germline V gene. The ends lost 6 bases at V and 2 bases at J; junction bases unmatched: 9. This CDR3 is CASSSQGTANTEAFF. CDR3 DNA sequence: TGCGCCAGCAGTTCTCAAGGGACAGCCAACACTGAAGCTTTCTTT.

The chain uses TRBV29-1 and TRBJ2-7, with unresolved D. The CDR3 is 11 residues long. V gave up 3 bases and J gave up 6 bases, with 9 bases separating them. Per germline, CDR1 SQVTM and CDR2 ANQGSEA. The CDR3 here is CSVDSSGEQYF. CDR3 DNA sequence: TGCAGCGTTGACAGCTCGGGCGAGCAGTACTTC.

V usage is TRBV19 and J usage is TRBJ2-1; the D gene is possibly TRBD1 (6 bases). The germline gives CDR1 LNHDA, CDR2 SQIVND (reference sequence). The CDR3 is made up of 15 amino acids. The ends were cut back, 4 bases at V and 0 bases at J, with 10 bases in the middle. As DNA, the CDR3 is TGTGCCAGTAGTACCGGGACATTCTCCTACAATGAGCAGTTCTTC. It codes for CASSTGTFSYNEQFF.

The gene calls are TRBV19 and TRBJ2-7; TRBD1 might be the D (6 bases). Germline CDR1 is LNHDA and CDR2 is SQIVND (reference sequence). V lost 1 base and J lost 2, with 12 bases in between. The CDR3 spans 15 residues. DNA of the CDR3: TGTGCCAGTAGTATAGGCGCAGGGGAAACCTACGAGCAGTACTTC. It translates to CASSIGAGETYEQYF. Looking up the rest from reference TRBV19 and TRBJ2-7 gives the full variable domain: DGGITQSPKYLFRKEGQNVTLSCEQNLNHDAMYWYRQDPGQGLRLIYYSQIVNDFQKGDIAEGYSVSREKKESFPLTVTSAQKNPTAFYLCASSIGAGETYEQYFGPGTRLTVT.

The rearrangement uses TRBV18 and TRBJ1-6; 8 positions match TRBD1. The germline V gene has CDR1 KGHSH and CDR2 LQKENI. There are 16 residues in the CDR3. Trimming at V came to 3 bases and at J to 6 bases, leaving 7 bases not matched to a gene. The CDR3 DNA reads as TGTGCCAGCTCACCCCTTGACAGGGGTCTTAATTCACCCCTCCACTTT. It is translated as CASSPLDRGLNSPLHF.

V usage is TRBV4-3 and J usage is TRBJ1-6; perhaps TRBD1 as D (5 bases). This CDR3 is built from 12 residues. V was trimmed by 4 bases and J by 13 bases, leaving 11 bases between them. From germline, CDR1 is LGHNA and CDR2 YSLEER. The DNA for the CDR3 is TGCGCCAGCAGCCTTGCGGGGCCCCCCCTCCACTTT. Its translation is CASSLAGPPLHF.

The chain couples TRBV24-1 to TRBJ1-5; D is perhaps TRBD1 (5 bases). Trimming took off 1 base at V and 14 bases at J, with 11 bases between the two ends. This CDR3 contains 12 residues. Germline-derived CDR1 and CDR2 are KGHDR and SFDVKD. The CDR3 sequence: CATSDLISREHF. CDR3 bases: TGTGCCACCAGTGATTTAATCTCCAGGGAGCATTTT.

This sequence joins TRBV11-2 and TRBJ2-2; the match to TRBD2 covers 7 bases. The CDR3 loop spans 16 amino acids. Germline assignment: CDR1 SGHAT and CDR2 FQNNGV. Unmatched junction bases numbered 10, after V lost 5 bases and J lost 4 bases. This chain's CDR3 is CASSVVSGTGTGELFF. In nucleotides, the CDR3 is TGTGCCAGCAGCGTAGTGAGCGGGACGGGCACCGGGGAGCTGTTTTTT.

V gene TRBV29-1 combines with J gene TRBJ2-1; a possible D gene is TRBD2 (5 bases). Germline CDR1 reads SQVTM; CDR2 reads ANQGSEA. Trimming removed 3 bases from V and 4 bases from J, with 10 bases in between. The CDR3 has 13 residues. The CDR3 here is CSVERAAYNEQFF. Here the CDR3 DNA reads TGCAGCGTTGAGAGGGCAGCTTACAATGAGCAGTTCTTC.

The chain employs TRBV7-6 and TRBJ2-3, with 12 positions matching TRBD1. Per the germline V gene, CDR1 is SGHVS and CDR2 is FNYEAQ. The V segment lost 4 bases and the J segment 5 bases; nucleotides outside the gene matches: 7. The CDR3 is made up of 16 amino acids. The CDR3, as DNA: TGTGCCAGCAGCTCAGACGGGACAGGGGGCCTAGATACGCAGTATTTT. Amino acids: CASSSDGTGGLDTQYF.

Written as DNA, the CDR3 is TGTGCCAGCAGCTTAGTAGGGGGGAACACTGAAGCTTTCTTT. This codes for CASSLVGGNTEAFF. This rearrangement joins TRBV7-2 to TRBJ1-1; possible D gene TRBD1, 6 bases. This CDR3 is 14 amino acids long. From germline, CDR1 is SGHTA and CDR2 FQGNSA. The germline V and J ends were trimmed by 1 base and 1 base, with 7 bases remaining between them.

This clone was seen only a few times. V and J are TRBV28 and TRBJ1-2; 7 bases line up with TRBD1. The length of the CDR3 is 12 residues. Germline V lookup: CDR1 MDHEN, CDR2 SYDVKM. With 6 bases clipped from V and 6 bases from J, the junction kept 4 bases outside the gene matches. For the CDR3, the DNA is TGTGCCAGCAGCACAGGGGCGGATGGCTACACCTTC. Amino acids: CASSTGADGYTF.